Below are 7 T cell receptor beta chains sequenced from a single sample in a study of blood T cell repertoires in COVID-19. Sequenced by immunoSEQ multiplex PCR; TCRdb stores in-frame clones only, minus some. The data show about 240,000 clones, about nine tenths seen once. Sequenced: peripheral blood. The receptors originated from a man between 60 and 70 years old who had recovered from COVID-19.

V is TRBV7-8 and J is TRBJ2-7; D is possibly TRBD1 (7 bases). Deletions cut 1 base from V and 5 bases from J, with 18 bases between. Germline CDR1 SGHVS, CDR2 FQNEAQ. CDR3 length: 16 amino acids. In DNA, the CDR3 is TGTGCCAGCAGCTTAGTGTCAGGGGGGTTCCCCAACGAGCAGTACGTC. Protein sequence: CASSLVSGGFPNEQYV.

The genes are TRBV27 and TRBJ1-1; no reliable D call. V was clipped by 6 bases and J by 10 bases, with 12 bases between them. Germline V gene lookup returns CDR1 MNHEY and CDR2 SMNVEV (reference sequence). There are 11 residues in the CDR3. The CDR3 DNA reads TGTGCCAGCAGGAGGGAGAGGGTAGCTTTCTTT. Translated, it gives CASRRERVAFF.

The rearrangement links TRBV15 to TRBJ2-4; TRBD2 matches at 12 bases. The J segment lost 2 bases and the V segment lost 9 bases, leaving 2 bases of the junction unmatched. The length of the CDR3 is 14 residues. Germline values: CDR1 LNHNV, CDR2 YYDKDF (reference sequence). CDR3 DNA: TGTGCCACTCTAGCGGGGGGGACCAAAAACATTCAGTACTTC. Its protein is CATLAGGTKNIQYF.

V and J are TRBV9 and TRBJ2-1; D ambiguous. The CDR3 contains 14 residues. Deletions cut 1 base from V and 8 bases from J, with 13 bases between. CDR1 and CDR2 (germline): SGDLS, YYNGEE. In DNA, the CDR3 is TGTGCCAGCAGCGTATCTGAGTTCGTAGATGAGCAGTTCTTC. Residues: CASSVSEFVDEQFF.

V usage is TRBV6-1 and J usage is TRBJ2-5; TRBD2 is a possible D gene (7 bases). V lost 2 bases to trimming and J lost 1 base, with 14 bases between them. CDR3 length: 16 amino acids. CDR1 is MNHNS and CDR2 is SASEGT in the germline V gene. The CDR3 nucleotides are TGTGCCAGCAGTGAACAACCGGGGGGCTCCCAAGAGACCCAGTACTTC. Its protein product is CASSEQPGGSQETQYF.

The V gene is TRBV2, the J gene TRBJ2-7; 7 positions agree with TRBD2. There are 16 residues in the CDR3. Unmatched junction bases numbered 11, after V lost 0 bases and J lost 6 bases. The V gene's germline CDR1 is SNHLY and CDR2 FYNNEI. CDR3 protein: CASSEATAGPGGEQYV. The CDR3 DNA is TGTGCCAGCAGTGAAGCGACGGCGGGGCCGGGGGGCGAGCAGTACGTC.

The rearrangement uses TRBV12-3 or TRBV12-4 and TRBJ1-4, with D unclear. The CDR3 consists of 13 residues. Trimming stripped 5 bases from V and 2 bases from J, with 6 bases between. The CDR3 here is CASSARTNEKLFF. CDR3 nucleotide sequence: TGTGCCAGCAGTGCTAGGACTAATGAAAAACTGTTTTTT.